The rows below give T cell receptor beta chains drawn from one sample of a study of blood T cells in healthy people across ages. One entry per CDR3 protein, called by TCRdb with MiXCR from the 5' RACE reads. This table has roughly 700,000 distinct CDR3 sequences, approximately 30% appearing once. The sequenced sample was blood. These receptors were obtained from a woman older than 75 in good health. Each CDR3 is given without its conserved first and last residue. Each record gives: V gene, CDR3 protein.

v_call: TRBV12-3/TRBV12-4; cdr3_aa: ASSLGEQGGSYEQY
v_call: TRBV28; cdr3_aa: ASSLGGGGEKLF
v_call: TRBV6-2/TRBV6-3; cdr3_aa: ASSENNYGYT
v_call: TRBV9; cdr3_aa: ASSVTRDSVKF
v_call: TRBV7-6; cdr3_aa: ASSAQQGAGETQY
v_call: TRBV12-3/TRBV12-4; cdr3_aa: ASRKTGTPYEQY
v_call: TRBV4-2; cdr3_aa: ASSQELVRGAFNNEQF
v_call: TRBV11-1; cdr3_aa: ASRPGTGDTAEKLF
v_call: TRBV12-3/TRBV12-4; cdr3_aa: ASTHARPSGNTIY
v_call: TRBV15; cdr3_aa: ATSRQGTDTQY
v_call: TRBV7-2; cdr3_aa: ASSPTSGRGGSEQF
v_call: TRBV10-3; cdr3_aa: AIRVRDTNTGELF
v_call: TRBV6-2/TRBV6-3; cdr3_aa: ASSYSMGGLGNQPQH
v_call: TRBV20-1; cdr3_aa: SARRRTSGAGELF
v_call: TRBV5-1; cdr3_aa: ASSRNQGTSEAF
v_call: TRBV14; cdr3_aa: ASSQAQGGNTEAF
v_call: TRBV11-2; cdr3_aa: ASTPGGASYNEQY
v_call: TRBV19; cdr3_aa: ASSPTGPSEKLC
v_call: TRBV25-1; cdr3_aa: ASSGSHQLGSRYNEQF
v_call: TRBV20-1; cdr3_aa: SAGQGIKAF
v_call: TRBV7-2; cdr3_aa: ASSVRQGAGEAF
v_call: TRBV20-1; cdr3_aa: SATRQCGGYT
v_call: TRBV20-1; cdr3_aa: SARAEKQGGETQY
v_call: TRBV6-2/TRBV6-3; cdr3_aa: ASSFSGGGVRGSNQPQH
v_call: TRBV7-9; cdr3_aa: ASSLAIAGAYNEQF
v_call: TRBV6-6; cdr3_aa: ASSPTSGVYEQY
v_call: TRBV7-9; cdr3_aa: ASNLGVGQGNYGYT
v_call: TRBV5-1; cdr3_aa: ASSLEGGRSYGYT
v_call: TRBV11-2; cdr3_aa: ASSPSPSGQF